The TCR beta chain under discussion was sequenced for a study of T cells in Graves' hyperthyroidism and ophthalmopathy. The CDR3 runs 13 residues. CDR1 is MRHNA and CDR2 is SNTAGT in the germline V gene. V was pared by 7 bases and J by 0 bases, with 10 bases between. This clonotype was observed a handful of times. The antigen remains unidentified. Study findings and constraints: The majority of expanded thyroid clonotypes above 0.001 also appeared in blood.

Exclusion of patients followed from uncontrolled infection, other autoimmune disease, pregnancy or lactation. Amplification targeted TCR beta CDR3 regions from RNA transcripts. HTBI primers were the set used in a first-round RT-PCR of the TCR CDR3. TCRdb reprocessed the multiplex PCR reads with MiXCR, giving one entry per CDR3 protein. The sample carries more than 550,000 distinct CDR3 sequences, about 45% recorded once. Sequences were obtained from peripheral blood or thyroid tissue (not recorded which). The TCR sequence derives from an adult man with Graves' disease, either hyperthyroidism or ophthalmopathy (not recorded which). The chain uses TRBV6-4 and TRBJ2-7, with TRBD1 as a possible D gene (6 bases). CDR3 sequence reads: CASIRTDSYEQYF. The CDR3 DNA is TGTGCCAGCATCCGGACAGACTCCTACGAGCAGTACTTC.